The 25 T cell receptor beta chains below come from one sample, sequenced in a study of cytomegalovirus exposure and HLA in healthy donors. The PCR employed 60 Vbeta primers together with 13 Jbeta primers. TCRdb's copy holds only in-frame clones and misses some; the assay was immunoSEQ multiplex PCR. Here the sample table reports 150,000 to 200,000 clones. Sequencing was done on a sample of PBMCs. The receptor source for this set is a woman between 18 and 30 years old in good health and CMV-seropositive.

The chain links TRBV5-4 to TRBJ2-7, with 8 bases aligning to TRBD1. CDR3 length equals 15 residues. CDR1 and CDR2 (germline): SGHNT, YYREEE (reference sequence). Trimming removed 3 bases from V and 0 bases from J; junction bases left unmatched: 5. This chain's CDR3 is CASSWDRSTSYEQYF. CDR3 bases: TGTGCCAGCAGCTGGGACAGGTCGACCTCCTACGAGCAGTACTTC.

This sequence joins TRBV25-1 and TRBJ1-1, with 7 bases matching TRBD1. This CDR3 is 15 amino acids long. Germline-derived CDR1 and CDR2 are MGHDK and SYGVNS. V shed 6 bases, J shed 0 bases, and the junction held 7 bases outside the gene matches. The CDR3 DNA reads TGTGCCAGCAGGAACTCCGGGACAGTGAACACTGAAGCTTTCTTT. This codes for CASRNSGTVNTEAFF.

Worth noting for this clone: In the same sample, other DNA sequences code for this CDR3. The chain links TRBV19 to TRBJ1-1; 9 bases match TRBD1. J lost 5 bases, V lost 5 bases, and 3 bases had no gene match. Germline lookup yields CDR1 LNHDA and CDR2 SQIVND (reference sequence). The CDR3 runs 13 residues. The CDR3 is CASSSTGGTEAFF. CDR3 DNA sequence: TGTGCCAGTAGTTCGACAGGGGGGACTGAAGCTTTCTTT. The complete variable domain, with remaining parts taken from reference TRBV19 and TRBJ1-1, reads DGGITQSPKYLFRKEGQNVTLSCEQNLNHDAMYWYRQDPGQGLRLIYYSQIVNDFQKGDIAEGYSVSREKKESFPLTVTSAQKNPTAFYLCASSSTGGTEAFFGQGTRLTVV.

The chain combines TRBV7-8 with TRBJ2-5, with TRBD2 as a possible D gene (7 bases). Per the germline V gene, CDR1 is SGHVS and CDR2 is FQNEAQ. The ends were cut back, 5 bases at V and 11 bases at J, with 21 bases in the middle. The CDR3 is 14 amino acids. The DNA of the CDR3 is TGTGCCAGCAGCCGAGAAGGGGGGGTTGGGCGGCAGTACTTC. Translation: CASSREGGVGRQYF.

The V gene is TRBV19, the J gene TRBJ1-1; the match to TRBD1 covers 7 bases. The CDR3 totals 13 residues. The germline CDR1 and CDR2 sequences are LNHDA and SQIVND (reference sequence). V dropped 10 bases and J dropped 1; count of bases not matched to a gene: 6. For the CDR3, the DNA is TGTGCCACCAGAGACAGGGCGAACACTGAAGCTTTCTTT. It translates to CATRDRANTEAFF.

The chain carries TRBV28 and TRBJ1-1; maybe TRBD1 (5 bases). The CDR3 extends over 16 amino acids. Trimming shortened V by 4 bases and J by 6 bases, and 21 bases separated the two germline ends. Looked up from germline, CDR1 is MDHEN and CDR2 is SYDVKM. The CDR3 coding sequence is TGTGCCAGCAGTTCACTAAGCGGGGGATGGTTTCCTGAAGCTTTCTTT. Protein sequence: CASSSLSGGWFPEAFF.

The CDR3 sequence is CASVTGANGYTF. The CDR3 coding sequence is TGTGCCAGCGTGACAGGGGCGAATGGCTACACCTTC. V usage is TRBV9 and J usage is TRBJ1-2; 8 bases are shared with TRBD1. The germline gives CDR1 SGDLS, CDR2 YYNGEE. The CDR3 contains 12 residues. Losses at the gene ends were 7 bases for V and 6 bases for J; bases not matched to a gene: 5.

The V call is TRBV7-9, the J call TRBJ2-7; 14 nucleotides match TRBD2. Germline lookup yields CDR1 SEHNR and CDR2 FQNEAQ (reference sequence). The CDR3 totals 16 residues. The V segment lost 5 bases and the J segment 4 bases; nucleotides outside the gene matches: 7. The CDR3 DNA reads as TGTGCCAGCAGCCAGGGACTAGCGGGAGCACCTTACGAGCAGTACTTC. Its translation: CASSQGLAGAPYEQYF.

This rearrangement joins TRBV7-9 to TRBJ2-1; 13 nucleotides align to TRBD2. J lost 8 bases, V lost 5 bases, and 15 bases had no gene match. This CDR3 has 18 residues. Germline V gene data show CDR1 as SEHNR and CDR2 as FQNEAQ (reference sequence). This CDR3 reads CASSRTSGSFGGSDEQFF. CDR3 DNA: TGTGCCAGCAGCCGGACTAGCGGGAGTTTTGGAGGTAGCGATGAGCAGTTCTTC. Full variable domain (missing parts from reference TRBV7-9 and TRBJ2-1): DTGVSQNPRHKITKRGQNVTFRCDPISEHNRLYWYRQTLGQGPEFLTYFQNEAQLEKSRLLSDRFSAERPKGSFSTLEIQRTEQGDSAMYLCASSRTSGSFGGSDEQFFGPGTRLTVL.

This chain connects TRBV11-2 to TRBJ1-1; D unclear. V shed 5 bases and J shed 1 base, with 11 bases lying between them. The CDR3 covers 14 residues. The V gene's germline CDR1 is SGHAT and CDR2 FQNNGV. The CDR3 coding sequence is TGTGCCAGCAGCCCGGACGGGAAGAACACTGAAGCTTTCTTT. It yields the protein CASSPDGKNTEAFF.

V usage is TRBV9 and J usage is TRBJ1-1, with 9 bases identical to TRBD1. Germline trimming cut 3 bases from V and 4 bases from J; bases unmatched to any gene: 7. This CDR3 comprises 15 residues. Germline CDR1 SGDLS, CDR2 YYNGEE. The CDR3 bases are TGTGCCAGCAGCGCGTACAGGGGGCAGGGCACTGAAGCTTTCTTT. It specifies CASSAYRGQGTEAFF.

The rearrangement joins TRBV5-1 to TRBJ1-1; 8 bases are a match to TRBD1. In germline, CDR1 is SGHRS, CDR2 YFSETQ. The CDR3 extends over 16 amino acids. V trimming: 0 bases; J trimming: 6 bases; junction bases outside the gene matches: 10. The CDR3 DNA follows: TGCGCCAGCAGCTTGGGGGAACAGGGGGTGAGGGCTGAAGCTTTCTTT. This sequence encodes CASSLGEQGVRAEAFF.

The CDR3 DNA reads TGTGCCAGCAGCTCTGACACGTGGACCCAGTACTTC. Its protein is CASSSDTWTQYF. The J gene is TRBJ2-5, the V gene TRBV5-6; D remains ambiguous. The CDR3 is made up of 12 amino acids. V lost 3 bases and J lost 7, with 10 bases in between. CDR1 is SGHDT and CDR2 is YYEEEE in the germline V gene. Variable domain in full (rest from reference TRBV5-6 and TRBJ2-5): DAGVTQSPTHLIKTRGQQVTLRCSPKSGHDTVSWYQQALGQGPQFIFQYYEEEERQRGNFPDRFSGHQFPNYSSELNVNALLLGDSALYLCASSSDTWTQYFGPGTRLLVL.

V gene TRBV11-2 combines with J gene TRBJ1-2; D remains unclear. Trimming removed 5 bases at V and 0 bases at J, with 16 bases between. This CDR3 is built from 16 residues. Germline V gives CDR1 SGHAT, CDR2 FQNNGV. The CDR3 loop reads CASSPQAARANYGYTF. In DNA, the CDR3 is TGTGCCAGCAGCCCCCAAGCGGCCAGAGCTAACTATGGCTACACCTTC.

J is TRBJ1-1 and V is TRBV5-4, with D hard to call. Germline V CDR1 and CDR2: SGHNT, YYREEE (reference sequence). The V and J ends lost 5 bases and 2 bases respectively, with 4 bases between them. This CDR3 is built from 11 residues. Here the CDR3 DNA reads TGTGCCAGCAGTACAAACACTGAAGCTTTCTTT. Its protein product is CASSTNTEAFF.

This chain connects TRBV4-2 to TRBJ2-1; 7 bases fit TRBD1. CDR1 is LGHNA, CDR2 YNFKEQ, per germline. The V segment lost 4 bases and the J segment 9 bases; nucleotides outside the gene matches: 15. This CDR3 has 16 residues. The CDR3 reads CASSPNQGQVFGEQFF. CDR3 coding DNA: TGTGCCAGCAGCCCGAATCAAGGACAGGTCTTTGGTGAGCAGTTCTTC.

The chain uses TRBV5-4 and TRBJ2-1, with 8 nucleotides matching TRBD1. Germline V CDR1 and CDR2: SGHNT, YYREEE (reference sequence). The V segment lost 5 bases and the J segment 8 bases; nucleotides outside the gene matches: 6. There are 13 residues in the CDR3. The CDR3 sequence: CASRFRGQDEQFF. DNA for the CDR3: TGTGCCAGCAGATTCCGGGGACAGGATGAGCAGTTCTTC.

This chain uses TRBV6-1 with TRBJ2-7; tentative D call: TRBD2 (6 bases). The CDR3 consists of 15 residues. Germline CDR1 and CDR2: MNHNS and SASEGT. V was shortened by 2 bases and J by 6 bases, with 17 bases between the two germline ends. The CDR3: CASSEKIGGSLEQYF. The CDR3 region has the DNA TGTGCCAGCAGTGAAAAAATCGGGGGATCCCTCGAGCAGTACTTC.

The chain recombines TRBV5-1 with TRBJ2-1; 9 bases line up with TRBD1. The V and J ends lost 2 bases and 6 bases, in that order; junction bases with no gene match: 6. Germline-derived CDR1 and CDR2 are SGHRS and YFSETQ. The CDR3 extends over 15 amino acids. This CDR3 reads CASSLDGTGINEQFF. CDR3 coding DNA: TGCGCCAGCAGCTTAGACGGGACAGGGATCAATGAGCAGTTCTTC.

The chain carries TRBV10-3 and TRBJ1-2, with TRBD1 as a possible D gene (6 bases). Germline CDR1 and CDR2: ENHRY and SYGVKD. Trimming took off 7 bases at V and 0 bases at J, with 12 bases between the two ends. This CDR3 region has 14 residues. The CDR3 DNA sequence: TGTGCCATCACCCAGGACAGTCCTAACTATGGCTACACCTTC. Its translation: CAITQDSPNYGYTF.

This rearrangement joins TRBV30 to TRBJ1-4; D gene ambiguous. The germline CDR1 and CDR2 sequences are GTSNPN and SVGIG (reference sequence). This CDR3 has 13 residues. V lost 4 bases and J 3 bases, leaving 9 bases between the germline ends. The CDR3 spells CAWTMPANEKLFF. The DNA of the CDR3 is TGTGCCTGGACTATGCCTGCTAATGAAAAACTGTTTTTT.

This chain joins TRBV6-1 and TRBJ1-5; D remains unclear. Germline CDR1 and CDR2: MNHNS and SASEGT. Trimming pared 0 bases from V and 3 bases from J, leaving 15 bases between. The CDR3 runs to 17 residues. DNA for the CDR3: TGTGCCAGCAGTGAAGCCCCGGGTAAACCCGCCAATCAGCCCCAGCATTTT. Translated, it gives CASSEAPGKPANQPQHF.

CDR3: CSVDGTGGETQYF. CDR3 bases: TGCAGCGTTGATGGGACAGGGGGGGAGACCCAGTACTTC. The chain is built from TRBV29-1 and TRBJ2-5; TRBD1 matches 11 bases. Unmatched junction bases numbered 2, after V lost 3 bases and J lost 5 bases. The length of the CDR3 is 13 residues. The germline V gene has CDR1 SQVTM and CDR2 ANQGSEA.

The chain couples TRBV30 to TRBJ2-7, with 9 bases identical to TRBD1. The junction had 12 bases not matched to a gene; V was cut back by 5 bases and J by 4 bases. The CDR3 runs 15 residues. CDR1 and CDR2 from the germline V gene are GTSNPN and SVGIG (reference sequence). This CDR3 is CAWLATGGFRYEQYF. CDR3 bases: TGTGCCTGGCTGGCGACAGGGGGGTTTAGATACGAGCAGTACTTC.

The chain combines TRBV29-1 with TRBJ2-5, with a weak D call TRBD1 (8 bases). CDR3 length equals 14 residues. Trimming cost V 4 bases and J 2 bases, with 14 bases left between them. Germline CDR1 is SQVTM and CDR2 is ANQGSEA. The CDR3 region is CSVATGGVQETQYF. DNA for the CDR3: TGCAGCGTTGCCACAGGGGGGGTTCAAGAGACCCAGTACTTC.